What follows describes a single TCR beta chain. The data belong to a study of T cell changes during pregnancy in multiple sclerosis. CDR3 length: 15 amino acids. Germline CDR1 MGHRA, CDR2 YSYEKL. Unmatched junction bases numbered 5, after V lost 1 base and J lost 4 bases. Data came from immunoSEQ multiplex PCR; TCRdb stores just in-frame clones and leaves some out. The sample includes about 61,000 clones, approximately 88% of them seen just once. The V call is TRBV4-1, the J call TRBJ2-7; the match to TRBD1 covers 9 bases. Material: peripheral blood, obtained in the first trimester of pregnancy. This clonotype was sampled from a female donor with multiple sclerosis, enrolled in a pregnancy study. The CDR3 sequence is CASSQVGTGKYEQYF. CDR3 nucleotide sequence: TGCGCCAGCAGCCAAGTCGGGACAGGGAAATACGAGCAGTACTTC.